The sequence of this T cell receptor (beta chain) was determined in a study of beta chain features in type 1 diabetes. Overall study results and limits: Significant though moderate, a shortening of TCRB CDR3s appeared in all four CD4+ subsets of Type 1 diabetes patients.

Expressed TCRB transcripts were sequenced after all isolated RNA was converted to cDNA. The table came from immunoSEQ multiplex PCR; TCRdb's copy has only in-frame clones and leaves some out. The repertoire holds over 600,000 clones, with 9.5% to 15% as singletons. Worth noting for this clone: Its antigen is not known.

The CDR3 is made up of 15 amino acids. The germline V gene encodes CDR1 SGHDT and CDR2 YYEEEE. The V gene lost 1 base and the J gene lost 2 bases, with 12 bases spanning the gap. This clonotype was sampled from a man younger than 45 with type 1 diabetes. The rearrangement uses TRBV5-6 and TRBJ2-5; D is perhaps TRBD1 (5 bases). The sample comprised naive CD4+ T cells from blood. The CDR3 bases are TGTGCCAGCAGCTTGCTACCGGCAGGGCAAGAGACCCAGTACTTC. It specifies CASSLLPAGQETQYF.